The rows below give T cell receptor beta chains drawn from one sample of a study of spatial heterogeneity in lung cancer. TCRdb re-derived calls from the 5' RACE reads in MiXCR, one entry per CDR3 protein. The sample lists about 28,000 distinct CDR3 sequences; approximately 8.4% were seen once. This sample comprised PBMCs, obtained at surgery. The receptors here all came from a female donor with early-stage non-small cell lung cancer. The CDR3 runs from the conserved cysteine through the conserved F or W. The D gene is left open where the match is weak. Clone sizes are given selectively: once, few, many, or a class where the clone is expanded.

clone size: few; D gene: NA; J gene: TRBJ2-5; V gene: TRBV15; CDR3 protein: CATSRELGGPQETQYF; CDR3 DNA: TGTGCCACCAGCAGAGAGTTGGGGGGACCCCAAGAGACCCAGTACTTC
clone size: NA; D gene: TRBD1; J gene: TRBJ1-2; V gene: TRBV18; CDR3 protein: CASSPDRGSNYGYTF; CDR3 DNA: TGTGCCAGCTCACCTGACAGGGGGAGTAACTATGGCTACACCTTC
clone size: many; D gene: TRBD1; J gene: TRBJ1-2; V gene: TRBV12-3/TRBV12-4; CDR3 protein: CASSLRTGFGGYTF; CDR3 DNA: TGTGCCAGCAGTCTCCGGACAGGGTTCGGTGGCTACACCTTC
clone size: few; D gene: NA; J gene: TRBJ2-3; V gene: TRBV6-6; CDR3 protein: CASSYSSVLGTDTQYF; CDR3 DNA: TGTGCCAGCAGTTACTCGTCGGTGCTGGGTACAGATACGCAGTATTTT
clone size: NA; D gene: TRBD1; J gene: TRBJ1-4; V gene: TRBV28; CDR3 protein: CASSLWGTGKNEKLFF; CDR3 DNA: TGTGCCAGCAGTTTATGGGGGACAGGGAAAAATGAAAAACTGTTTTTT
clone size: many; D gene: NA; J gene: TRBJ2-1; V gene: TRBV11-1; CDR3 protein: CASSKDSGWAYNEQFF; CDR3 DNA: TGTGCCAGCAGCAAGGACAGCGGATGGGCCTACAATGAGCAGTTCTTC
clone size: once; D gene: TRBD1; J gene: TRBJ2-5; V gene: TRBV6-2/TRBV6-3; CDR3 protein: CASTFTGALETQNF; CDR3 DNA: TGTGCCAGCACCTTTACAGGGGCCCTGGAGACCCAGAACTTC
clone size: many; D gene: NA; J gene: TRBJ2-2; V gene: TRBV12-3/TRBV12-4; CDR3 protein: CASRGGAGELFF; CDR3 DNA: TGTGCCAGCAGAGGGGGGGCCGGGGAGCTGTTTTTT
clone size: NA; D gene: TRBD2; J gene: TRBJ2-3; V gene: TRBV7-9; CDR3 protein: CASSRAGDRDTQYF; CDR3 DNA: TGTGCCAGCAGCCGAGCGGGAGACAGAGATACGCAGTATTTT
clone size: NA; D gene: NA; J gene: TRBJ1-1; V gene: TRBV21-1; CDR3 protein: CASSWDRGRVGTEAFF; CDR3 DNA: TGTGCCAGCAGCTGGGACAGGGGGCGAGTCGGCACTGAAGCTTTCTTT
clone size: many; D gene: NA; J gene: TRBJ2-3; V gene: TRBV7-3; CDR3 protein: CASSLRPASTDTQYF; CDR3 DNA: TGTGCCAGCAGCTTACGACCAGCGTCCACAGATACGCAGTATTTT
clone size: many; D gene: TRBD1; J gene: TRBJ1-6; V gene: TRBV18; CDR3 protein: CASSPPTGYNSPLHF; CDR3 DNA: TGTGCCAGCTCACCACCGACAGGGTATAATTCACCCCTCCACTTT
clone size: many; D gene: NA; J gene: TRBJ1-1; V gene: TRBV7-9; CDR3 protein: CASTQYAEAFF; CDR3 DNA: TGTGCCAGCACCCAATACGCTGAAGCTTTCTTT
clone size: many; D gene: TRBD1; J gene: TRBJ2-2; V gene: TRBV5-4; CDR3 protein: CASSRTGGTGELFF; CDR3 DNA: TGTGCCAGCAGTAGGACAGGGGGTACCGGGGAGCTGTTTTTT
clone size: few; D gene: TRBD2; J gene: TRBJ2-1; V gene: TRBV6-5; CDR3 protein: CASSSLAGGPSSYNEQFF; CDR3 DNA: TGTGCCAGCAGTTCGCTAGCGGGAGGGCCGAGCTCCTACAATGAGCAGTTCTTC
clone size: many; D gene: NA; J gene: TRBJ1-5; V gene: TRBV6-2/TRBV6-3; CDR3 protein: CASSYSMGAQVNQPQHF; CDR3 DNA: TGTGCCAGCAGTTACTCCATGGGGGCTCAGGTCAATCAGCCCCAGCATTTT
clone size: many; D gene: NA; J gene: TRBJ2-3; V gene: TRBV27; CDR3 protein: CASRRLTDTQYF; CDR3 DNA: TGTGCCAGCAGAAGACTCACAGATACGCAGTATTTT
clone size: many; D gene: NA; J gene: TRBJ2-1; V gene: TRBV20-1; CDR3 protein: CSASRGAHNEQFF; CDR3 DNA: TGCAGTGCTAGTAGGGGAGCCCACAATGAGCAGTTCTTC
clone size: many; D gene: NA; J gene: TRBJ1-1; V gene: TRBV10-2; CDR3 protein: CASSENRKNTEAFF; CDR3 DNA: TGCGCCAGCAGTGAGAACAGAAAGAACACTGAAGCTTTCTTT
clone size: few; D gene: NA; J gene: TRBJ2-2; V gene: TRBV5-1; CDR3 protein: CASSFGGLNTGELFF; CDR3 DNA: TGCGCCAGCAGCTTTGGGGGACTTAACACCGGGGAGCTGTTTTTT
clone size: many; D gene: TRBD2; J gene: TRBJ2-1; V gene: TRBV5-1; CDR3 protein: CASRPLAGPYNEQFF; CDR3 DNA: TGCGCCAGCAGACCTCTAGCGGGACCATACAATGAGCAGTTCTTC
clone size: many; D gene: NA; J gene: TRBJ2-7; V gene: TRBV19; CDR3 protein: CASSIRAWGSYEQYF; CDR3 DNA: TGTGCCAGTAGTATCCGGGCCTGGGGTTCCTACGAGCAGTACTTC
clone size: many; D gene: NA; J gene: TRBJ1-5; V gene: TRBV6-2/TRBV6-3; CDR3 protein: CASSYTAPPQHF; CDR3 DNA: TGTGCCAGCAGTTACACCGCGCCGCCCCAGCATTTT
clone size: many; D gene: TRBD1; J gene: TRBJ2-2; V gene: TRBV12-3/TRBV12-4; CDR3 protein: CASTPGTANTGELFF; CDR3 DNA: TGTGCCAGCACTCCCGGGACAGCTAACACCGGGGAGCTGTTTTTT
clone size: NA; D gene: NA; J gene: TRBJ1-5; V gene: TRBV2; CDR3 protein: CASSESRGRGNQPQHF; CDR3 DNA: TGTGCCAGCAGTGAGAGCAGGGGAAGGGGCAATCAGCCCCAGCATTTT
clone size: NA; D gene: TRBD1; J gene: TRBJ2-1; V gene: TRBV24-1; CDR3 protein: CATSDFGDRGNNEQFF; CDR3 DNA: TGTGCCACCAGTGATTTCGGGGACAGGGGCAACAATGAGCAGTTCTTC
clone size: many; D gene: NA; J gene: TRBJ2-3; V gene: TRBV6-1; CDR3 protein: CASSENGLSTDTQYF; CDR3 DNA: TGTGCCAGCAGTGAAAACGGATTATCCACAGATACGCAGTATTTT
clone size: few; D gene: NA; J gene: TRBJ2-1; V gene: TRBV7-2; CDR3 protein: CASSLDGNEQFF; CDR3 DNA: TGTGCCAGCAGCTTAGACGGGAATGAGCAGTTCTTC
clone size: many; D gene: NA; J gene: TRBJ1-1; V gene: TRBV7-3; CDR3 protein: CASSLTGAVREAFF; CDR3 DNA: TGTGCCAGCAGCTTAACAGGGGCAGTCCGGGAAGCTTTCTTT
clone size: many; D gene: TRBD2; J gene: TRBJ2-7; V gene: TRBV5-1; CDR3 protein: CASSLAGGPIEQYF; CDR3 DNA: TGCGCCAGCAGCTTAGCGGGAGGGCCGATTGAGCAGTACTTC
clone size: NA; D gene: NA; J gene: TRBJ2-3; V gene: TRBV20-1; CDR3 protein: CSARDLRIQSTDTQYF; CDR3 DNA: TGCAGTGCTAGAGATTTACGGATACAGAGCACAGATACGCAGTATTTT
clone size: NA; D gene: TRBD2; J gene: TRBJ2-7; V gene: TRBV10-2; CDR3 protein: CASSWSGSSLYEQYF; CDR3 DNA: TGCGCCAGCAGTTGGAGCGGGAGTAGTCTCTACGAGCAGTACTTC
clone size: many; D gene: TRBD1; J gene: TRBJ2-7; V gene: TRBV10-3; CDR3 protein: CAIMRTGGYEQYF; CDR3 DNA: TGTGCCATCATGAGGACAGGGGGCTACGAGCAGTACTTC
clone size: many; D gene: NA; J gene: TRBJ2-7; V gene: TRBV5-1; CDR3 protein: CASSFWRESYEQYF; CDR3 DNA: TGCGCCAGCAGCTTCTGGAGGGAATCCTACGAGCAGTACTTC
clone size: NA; D gene: NA; J gene: TRBJ2-1; V gene: TRBV28; CDR3 protein: CASSFRLDEQFF; CDR3 DNA: TGTGCCAGCAGTTTCCGATTGGATGAGCAGTTCTTC
clone size: few; D gene: TRBD1; J gene: TRBJ1-2; V gene: TRBV4-1; CDR3 protein: CASSPGTGRNYGYTF; CDR3 DNA: TGCGCCAGCAGCCCCGGGACAGGGAGGAACTATGGCTACACCTTC
clone size: many; D gene: NA; J gene: TRBJ1-1; V gene: TRBV7-9; CDR3 protein: CASSHSIRNTEAFF; CDR3 DNA: TGTGCCAGCAGCCATAGTATTCGGAACACTGAAGCTTTCTTT
clone size: many; D gene: TRBD2; J gene: TRBJ2-3; V gene: TRBV29-1; CDR3 protein: CSVAGTSRVTQYF; CDR3 DNA: TGCAGCGTAGCCGGGACTAGTCGAGTTACGCAGTATTTT
clone size: NA; D gene: NA; J gene: TRBJ2-7; V gene: TRBV6-5; CDR3 protein: CASRRTRLSYEQYF; CDR3 DNA: TGTGCCAGCAGACGTACCAGATTATCCTACGAGCAGTACTTC
clone size: NA; D gene: TRBD1; J gene: TRBJ1-1; V gene: TRBV7-9; CDR3 protein: CASRVDRDTEAFF; CDR3 DNA: TGTGCCAGCAGGGTGGACAGGGACACTGAAGCTTTCTTT
clone size: NA; D gene: NA; J gene: TRBJ1-2; V gene: TRBV28; CDR3 protein: CASGRNRYGYTF; CDR3 DNA: TGTGCCAGCGGCCGAAATCGATATGGCTACACCTTC
clone size: NA; D gene: TRBD2; J gene: TRBJ2-7; V gene: TRBV6-6; CDR3 protein: CASSSLTSGTYEQYF; CDR3 DNA: TGTGCCAGCAGTAGTTTAACTAGCGGGACGTACGAGCAGTACTTC
clone size: many; D gene: NA; J gene: TRBJ2-7; V gene: TRBV2; CDR3 protein: CASGETVTSYEQYF; CDR3 DNA: TGTGCCAGCGGAGAGACAGTGACCTCCTACGAGCAGTACTTC
clone size: many; D gene: TRBD2; J gene: TRBJ2-1; V gene: TRBV11-2; CDR3 protein: CASSLVAGAYNEQFF; CDR3 DNA: TGTGCCAGCAGCTTAGTGGCGGGAGCCTACAATGAGCAGTTCTTC
clone size: many; D gene: TRBD2; J gene: TRBJ2-2; V gene: TRBV5-4; CDR3 protein: CASSLGLAGLANTGELFF; CDR3 DNA: TGTGCCAGCAGCTTGGGGCTAGCGGGCCTTGCGAACACCGGGGAGCTGTTTTTT
clone size: many; D gene: NA; J gene: TRBJ2-5; V gene: TRBV6-6; CDR3 protein: CASSLPHRGGQETQYF; CDR3 DNA: TGTGCCAGCAGTCTCCCCCACAGGGGAGGCCAAGAGACCCAGTACTTC
clone size: NA; D gene: NA; J gene: TRBJ2-2; V gene: TRBV7-8; CDR3 protein: CASSFGQGNTGELFF; CDR3 DNA: TGTGCCAGCAGTTTCGGGCAGGGGAACACCGGGGAGCTGTTTTTT
clone size: many; D gene: NA; J gene: TRBJ2-1; V gene: TRBV7-2; CDR3 protein: CASSLGRWEANEQFF; CDR3 DNA: TGTGCCAGCAGCCTGGGGAGATGGGAGGCCAATGAGCAGTTCTTC
clone size: few; D gene: NA; J gene: TRBJ2-7; V gene: TRBV28; CDR3 protein: CASTPGTITYEQYF; CDR3 DNA: TGTGCCAGCACCCCAGGGACAATCACCTACGAGCAGTACTTC
clone size: NA; D gene: NA; J gene: TRBJ1-4; V gene: TRBV5-1; CDR3 protein: CASRDGSQGLNEKLFF; CDR3 DNA: TGCGCCAGCAGGGATGGATCGCAGGGCCTTAATGAAAAACTGTTTTTT
clone size: many; D gene: NA; J gene: TRBJ2-5; V gene: TRBV11-2; CDR3 protein: CASSLDQGLVWYF; CDR3 DNA: TGTGCCAGCAGCTTAGATCAGGGCCTGGTCTGGTACTTC
clone size: NA; D gene: NA; J gene: TRBJ2-7; V gene: TRBV7-8; CDR3 protein: CASSSRRMAYEQYF; CDR3 DNA: TGTGCCAGCAGCTCGCGACGGATGGCCTACGAGCAGTACTTC